Presented here are 30 T cell receptor beta chains from one specimen sequenced in a study of blood T cell repertoires in COVID-19. Method: immunoSEQ multiplex PCR; TCRdb's copy keeps in-frame clones and lacks some. Of 240,000 or so clones in the sample, about 82% were seen once. The sequenced sample was peripheral blood. The receptors shown here come from a man older than 75 with acute or convalescent COVID-19.

This chain joins TRBV28 and TRBJ2-3; D is possibly TRBD1 (6 bases). The CDR3 extends over 13 amino acids. Trimming took off 7 bases at V and 7 bases at J, with 15 bases between the two ends. The germline gives CDR1 MDHEN, CDR2 SYDVKM. For the CDR3, the DNA is TGTGCCAGCAACGAGTTGGGGGCCAATACGCAGTATTTT. This gives the protein CASNELGANTQYF.

V and J are TRBV18 and TRBJ1-1; 9 bases match TRBD1. CDR3 length: 15 amino acids. V shed 3 bases, J shed 4 bases, and the junction held 6 bases outside the gene matches. Germline V gives CDR1 KGHSH, CDR2 LQKENI. This CDR3 is CASSPVGTGSTEAFF. CDR3 in DNA: TGTGCCAGCTCACCCGTAGGGACAGGGAGCACTGAAGCTTTCTTT. Full variable domain (missing parts from reference TRBV18 and TRBJ1-1): NAGVMQNPRHLVRRRGQEARLRCSPMKGHSHVYWYRQLPEEGLKFMVYLQKENIIDESGMPKERFSAEFPKEGPSILRIQQVVRGDSAAYFCASSPVGTGSTEAFFGQGTRLTVV.

V usage is TRBV9 and J usage is TRBJ2-1, with a tentative D call TRBD1 (5 bases). The CDR3 is made up of 14 amino acids. Germline lookup yields CDR1 SGDLS and CDR2 YYNGEE. V shed 2 bases and J shed 6 bases, with 12 bases lying between them. The CDR3 protein is CASSVFQGANEQFF. The CDR3 coding sequence is TGTGCCAGCAGCGTTTTCCAGGGCGCCAATGAGCAGTTCTTC.

As DNA, the CDR3 is TGTGCCAGTAGTATTCGGACAGATAATTCACCCCTCCACTTT. Protein sequence: CASSIRTDNSPLHF. V and J are TRBV19 and TRBJ1-6, with D perhaps TRBD1 (6 bases). In germline, CDR1 is LNHDA, CDR2 SQIVND (reference sequence). The V end was cut by 3 bases, the J end by 5 bases, with 8 bases between. The CDR3 consists of 14 residues.

This clone was seen a few times. The V and J genes are TRBV5-1 and TRBJ2-7; D is uncertain. This CDR3 comprises 12 residues. V was shortened by 4 bases and J by 2 bases, with 7 bases between the two germline ends. CDR1 is SGHRS, CDR2 YFSETQ, per germline. CDR3 DNA: TGCGCCAGCAGCAACCCGGCCTACGAGCAGTACTTC. Its protein product is CASSNPAYEQYF.

The V call is TRBV6-1, the J call TRBJ1-5; 7 bases align to TRBD1. This CDR3 contains 15 residues. In germline, CDR1 is MNHNS, CDR2 SASEGT. Trimming cost V 2 bases and J 0 bases; bases outside gene matches: 1. As DNA, the CDR3 is TGTGCCAGCAGTGAAAACAGGGGTAGCAATCAGCCCCAGCATTTT. This gives the protein CASSENRGSNQPQHF.

The V and J genes are TRBV4-3 and TRBJ1-1; tentatively, D is TRBD1 (6 bases). Trimming removed 0 bases at V and 7 bases at J, with 15 bases between. Looked up from germline, CDR1 is LGHNA and CDR2 is YSLEER. CDR3 length: 15 amino acids. CDR3 sequence (DNA): TGCGCCAGCAGCCAAGATGGCGGGGGCGGGAGTGAAGCTTTCTTT. Translating it yields CASSQDGGGGSEAFF.

The chain is built from TRBV27 and TRBJ2-7; 9 bases match TRBD1. Trimming cost V 9 bases and J 4 bases; bases outside gene matches: 7. From germline, CDR1 is MNHEY and CDR2 SMNVEV (reference sequence). There are 13 residues in the CDR3. The CDR3 nucleotides are TGTGCCAGTCGCGGACAGGGGACTTACGAGCAGTACTTC. This sequence encodes CASRGQGTYEQYF.

The chain carries TRBV6-6 and TRBJ1-2, with 10 bases matching TRBD1. Trimming removed 6 bases from V and 2 bases from J; junction bases left unmatched: 3. CDR3 size: 14 residues. Looked up from germline, CDR1 is MNHNY and CDR2 is SVGAGI (reference sequence). CDR3 sequence (DNA): TGTGCCAGCAGCCGACAGGGGGCAAACTATGGCTACACCTTC. This translates into CASSRQGANYGYTF.

The V call is TRBV19, the J call TRBJ1-5; a weak D match, TRBD1 (5 bases). Germline values: CDR1 LNHDA, CDR2 SQIVND (reference sequence). The CDR3 has 15 residues. V was shortened by 4 bases and J by 2 bases, with 12 bases between the two germline ends. CDR3 amino acids: CASSTSGSGNQPQHF. In DNA, the CDR3 is TGTGCCAGTAGTACATCAGGGTCGGGCAATCAGCCCCAGCATTTT.

Here the CDR3 DNA reads TGTGCCAGTAGTGACAGGGTGATACCAACTAATGAAAAACTGTTTTTT. Translation: CASSDRVIPTNEKLFF. J is TRBJ1-4 and V is TRBV19; 7 bases are a match to TRBD1. V shed 5 bases and J 0 bases; nucleotides not matched to a gene: 6. The CDR3 runs to 16 residues. In germline, CDR1 is LNHDA, CDR2 SQIVND (reference sequence).

The J gene is TRBJ2-1, the V gene TRBV5-1; TRBD2 matches at 9 bases. Germline assignment: CDR1 SGHRS and CDR2 YFSETQ. This CDR3 is built from 16 residues. With V trimmed by 0 bases and J by 0 bases, 1 base remained unmatched. CDR3 DNA: TGCGCCAGCAGCTTGGGAGCGGGGGGCTCCTACAATGAGCAGTTCTTC. It is translated as CASSLGAGGSYNEQFF.

The chain is built from TRBV9 and TRBJ1-2; 9 nucleotides agree with TRBD1. J lost 5 bases, V lost 1 base, and 12 bases had no gene match. The CDR3 is 17 residues long. Germline CDR1 and CDR2: SGDLS and YYNGEE. As DNA, the CDR3 is TGTGCCAGCAGCGTAACCCCCAGGGGGGACAGGGTTTATGGCTACACCTTC. It specifies CASSVTPRGDRVYGYTF.

V gene TRBV5-1 combines with J gene TRBJ2-7; possibly TRBD2 for D (7 bases). The V end lost 1 base, the J end lost 0 bases, and 8 bases lay between the germline ends. Germline CDR1 is SGHRS and CDR2 is YFSETQ. CDR3 size: 14 residues. The CDR3 protein is CASSLRGGSYEQYF. The CDR3 DNA is TGCGCCAGCAGCTTGAGGGGGGGCTCCTACGAGCAGTACTTC. Full variable domain (missing parts from reference TRBV5-1 and TRBJ2-7): KAGVTQTPRYLIKTRGQQVTLSCSPISGHRSVSWYQQTPGQGLQFLFEYFSETQRNKGNFPGRFSGRQFSNSRSEMNVSTLELGDSALYLCASSLRGGSYEQYFGPGTRLTVT.

The chain recombines TRBV24-1 with TRBJ2-1, with 9 bases identical to TRBD1. J lost 11 bases, V lost 3 bases, and 13 bases had no gene match. In germline, CDR1 is KGHDR, CDR2 SFDVKD. The CDR3 totals 16 residues. CDR3 DNA: TGTGCCACCAGTGATATCCCCGGGACAGGGCTATTACAGCAGTTCTTC. This sequence encodes CATSDIPGTGLLQQFF.

The chain joins TRBV19 to TRBJ1-2; no reliable D call. Germline CDR1 is LNHDA and CDR2 is SQIVND (reference sequence). Trimming stripped 5 bases from V and 2 bases from J, with 9 bases between. This CDR3 comprises 13 residues. CDR3 bases: TGTGCCAGTAGTCACGCGGTAAACTATGGCTACACCTTC. Protein sequence: CASSHAVNYGYTF. The entire variable domain, with the rest obtained from reference TRBV19 and TRBJ1-2, is as follows: DGGITQSPKYLFRKEGQNVTLSCEQNLNHDAMYWYRQDPGQGLRLIYYSQIVNDFQKGDIAEGYSVSREKKESFPLTVTSAQKNPTAFYLCASSHAVNYGYTFGSGTRLTVV.

The V and J genes are TRBV10-3 and TRBJ2-2, with 7 bases aligning to TRBD2. Trimming at V came to 10 bases and at J to 3 bases, leaving 8 bases not matched to a gene. The CDR3 extends over 14 amino acids. Germline CDR1 reads ENHRY; CDR2 reads SYGVKD. The CDR3 nucleotides read TGTGCCACCACGGCTGGGGGGGACACCGGGGAGCTGTTTTTT. Amino acid sequence: CATTAGGDTGELFF.

The chain uses TRBV6-5 and TRBJ2-7; 9 nucleotides align to TRBD2. The V gene end was trimmed by 6 bases and the J gene end by 5 bases; junction bases not matched to a gene: 8. CDR3 length equals 14 residues. The V gene's germline CDR1 is MNHEY and CDR2 SVGAGI. CDR3 protein: CASSLKAGGHEQYF. DNA of the CDR3: TGTGCCAGCAGCCTCAAAGCGGGGGGCCACGAGCAGTACTTC.

CDR3 bases: TGTGCCATCAGTGTGGGACAGGGTACAGATACGCAGTATTTT. As protein: CAISVGQGTDTQYF. The rearrangement joins TRBV10-3 to TRBJ2-3, with 9 nucleotides matching TRBD1. This CDR3 has 14 residues. The junction had 2 bases not matched to a gene; V was cut back by 4 bases and J by 3 bases. CDR1 and CDR2 from the germline V gene are ENHRY and SYGVKD.

The CDR3: CASSHPGLGAETQYF. Written as DNA, the CDR3 is TGCGCCAGCAGCCATCCGGGACTAGGAGCAGAGACCCAGTACTTC. V gene TRBV4-1 combines with J gene TRBJ2-5; 8 bases are shared with TRBD2. J was trimmed by 4 bases and V by 3 bases; bases with no gene match: 7. CDR1 is MGHRA, CDR2 YSYEKL, per germline. The CDR3 is 15 residues long.

The CDR3 coding sequence is TGCGCCAGCAGTCGACCGGGACAGGATGGGAATGAGCAGTTCTTC. It codes for CASSRPGQDGNEQFF. This chain uses TRBV5-1 with TRBJ2-1; 8 nucleotides line up with TRBD1. Germline V gives CDR1 SGHRS, CDR2 YFSETQ. V lost 5 bases to trimming and J lost 7 bases; unmatched junction nucleotides: 11. The CDR3 runs 15 residues.

The chain employs TRBV5-1 and TRBJ1-6, with a weak D call TRBD1 (5 bases). The CDR3 has 15 residues. With 4 bases removed from V and 4 bases from J, the gap between germline ends came to 12 bases. The germline V gene encodes CDR1 SGHRS and CDR2 YFSETQ. This chain's CDR3 is CASSSGPGYNSPLHF. In nucleotides, the CDR3 is TGCGCCAGCAGCAGTGGGCCAGGGTATAATTCACCCCTCCACTTT.

This clone has only a few counts. V is TRBV11-1 and J is TRBJ1-6; D is perhaps TRBD1 (5 bases). V was cut by 6 bases and J by 7 bases, with 19 bases left in between. CDR1 and CDR2 from the germline V gene are SGHAT and FQDESV (reference sequence). The CDR3 loop spans 16 amino acids. As DNA, the CDR3 is TGTGCCAGCAGTTCAGGCTTGGATGGGGGGAATTCACCCCTCCACTTT. This encodes CASSSGLDGGNSPLHF.

This clone was counted between two and nine times. The chain links TRBV6-5 to TRBJ1-6; no clear D gene. Germline-derived CDR1 and CDR2 are MNHEY and SVGAGI. Deletions cut 6 bases from V and 4 bases from J, with 13 bases between. This CDR3 has 15 amino acids. CDR3 sequence: CASRKTSQYNSPLHF. The CDR3 DNA is TGTGCCAGCAGAAAAACCAGTCAGTATAATTCACCCCTCCACTTT.

This chain connects TRBV7-8 to TRBJ1-3, with 11 bases fitting TRBD1. Germline V CDR1 and CDR2: SGHVS, FQNEAQ. The CDR3 runs 17 residues. Trimming took 0 bases from V and 2 from J; bases not matched to a gene: 3. The CDR3 coding sequence is TGTGCCAGCAGCTTAGCGAGGACAGGGGGCCCTGGAAACACCATATATTTT. Amino acids: CASSLARTGGPGNTIYF. Full variable domain (missing parts from reference TRBV7-8 and TRBJ1-3): GAGVSQSPRYKVAKRGQDVALRCDPISGHVSLFWYQQALGQGPEFLTYFQNEAQLDKSGLPSDRFFAERPEGSVSTLKIQRTQQEDSAVYLCASSLARTGGPGNTIYFGEGSWLTVV.

This chain uses TRBV7-8 with TRBJ2-4; maybe TRBD1 (6 bases). The germline V gene encodes CDR1 SGHVS and CDR2 FQNEAQ. The CDR3 totals 15 residues. Trimming left V 5 bases short and J 1 base short, with 12 bases between. CDR3: CASSPSGGAKNIQYF. CDR3 nucleotides: TGTGCCAGCAGCCCTTCTGGGGGCGCCAAAAACATTCAGTACTTC.

This chain connects TRBV5-5 to TRBJ1-1; 8 bases are a match to TRBD1. Germline assignment: CDR1 SGHKS and CDR2 YYEKEE (reference sequence). J gave up 1 base and V 1 base, and 3 bases lay outside the gene matches. The CDR3 is 15 amino acids. The DNA of the CDR3 is TGTGCCAGCAGCTTGTATGGGACAGGGAACACTGAAGCTTTCTTT. Residues: CASSLYGTGNTEAFF.

The chain combines TRBV29-1 with TRBJ2-3; 7 bases agree with TRBD2. Germline values: CDR1 SQVTM, CDR2 ANQGSEA. This CDR3 region has 14 residues. V was clipped by 4 bases and J by 0 bases; unmatched bases: 4. The CDR3 DNA follows: TGCAGCGTTGGTGGGGGGGGAAGCACAGATACGCAGTATTTT. Protein product: CSVGGGGSTDTQYF.

The chain has TRBV10-3 and TRBJ2-7, with a tentative D call TRBD2 (5 bases). Trimming cost V 11 bases and J 2 bases, with 19 bases left between them. Looked up from germline, CDR1 is ENHRY and CDR2 is SYGVKD. This CDR3 is 14 amino acids long. This chain's CDR3 is CAARTGSGAYEQYF. Written as DNA, the CDR3 is TGTGCCGCCCGTACGGGGAGTGGGGCCTACGAGCAGTACTTC.

This chain connects TRBV27 to TRBJ1-6, with 9 bases that match TRBD1. The CDR3 is made up of 15 amino acids. Germline loops: CDR1 MNHEY, CDR2 SMNVEV (reference sequence). V trimming: 5 bases; J trimming: 9 bases; junction bases outside the gene matches: 8. CDR3 in DNA: TGTGCCAGCAGTCGCCGGACAGGGGAGGCTTCACCCCTCCACTTT. It encodes CASSRRTGEASPLHF.